These 22 T cell receptor beta chains were all obtained from the same sample, sequenced in a study of blood T cells in healthy people across ages. It was with a sample-barcoded 5' primer and a J-beta primer mix that a second PCR of roughly 7 to 11 cycles was run. TCRdb recomputed calls from the 5' RACE reads with MiXCR, one row per CDR3 protein. Here the sample spans roughly 800,000 distinct CDR3 sequences, approximately 24% being singletons. These data were also filed under a second study, of T cells of mothers and their children.

The specimen sequenced was blood. These TCRs come from a boy between 5 and 17 years old in good health.

This clonotype was seen more than once but under ten times. The chain joins TRBV2 to TRBJ2-4, with a weak D call TRBD1 (5 bases). The CDR3 consists of 17 residues. With 1 base removed from V and 0 bases from J, the gap between germline ends came to 13 bases. Germline assignment: CDR1 SNHLY and CDR2 FYNNEI. CDR3 region: CASSEGAGPTAKNIQYF. The CDR3 nucleotides read TGTGCCAGCAGTGAAGGGGCAGGGCCAACAGCCAAAAACATTCAGTACTTC.

The rearrangement joins TRBV5-1 to TRBJ2-4; 8 nucleotides line up with TRBD1. The germline gives CDR1 SGHRS, CDR2 YFSETQ. V dropped 3 bases and J dropped 7; count of bases not matched to a gene: 12. The CDR3 length is 16 residues. The DNA for the CDR3 is TGCGCCAGCAGCTGGGGGGCCTACCGACAGGGGAACATTCAGTACTTC. This translates into CASSWGAYRQGNIQYF.

This clonotype has just a few counts. This chain joins TRBV7-9 and TRBJ2-5; 7 bases align to TRBD2. Losses at the gene ends were 5 bases for V and 5 bases for J; bases not matched to a gene: 17. This CDR3 has 17 residues. CDR1 is SEHNR, CDR2 FQNEAQ, per germline (reference sequence). CDR3 in DNA: TGTGCCAGCAGCACCCTCGGCGGGGGTGCGCGTGGGGAGACCCAGTACTTC. This gives the protein CASSTLGGGARGETQYF.

This clonotype was recorded a few times. CDR3 sequence reads: CASSLQGNPSYEQYF. In nucleotides, the CDR3 is TGTGCCAGCAGCTTACAGGGGAATCCCTCCTACGAGCAGTACTTC. The chain combines TRBV9 with TRBJ2-5; 7 bases map to TRBD1. Gene TRBJ2-7 matches the end of the DNA better, so the J call may be wrong. Germline CDR1 is SGDLS and CDR2 is YYNGEE. The CDR3 length is 15 residues.

The chain uses TRBV6-2 or TRBV6-3 and TRBJ2-5; 9 positions agree with TRBD1. In germline, CDR1 is MNHEY, CDR2 SVGEGT. The CDR3 extends over 14 amino acids. V gave up 6 bases and J gave up 4 bases; unmatched junction bases: 6. CDR3 DNA sequence: TGTGCCAGCAGCCAGGGACAGGGAGTAGAGACCCAGTACTTC. This translates into CASSQGQGVETQYF.

This clonotype has only a few counts. The chain joins TRBV5-1 to TRBJ2-5, with 8 positions matching TRBD1. Germline V gene sequence: CDR1 SGHRS, CDR2 YFSETQ. This CDR3 contains 16 residues. After removal of 2 bases from V and 1 base from J, the junction contained 7 bases not matched to a gene. The CDR3 bases are TGCGCCAGCAGCTTCGGACAGGGAATAGGCCAAGAGACCCAGTACTTC. Its protein is CASSFGQGIGQETQYF.

The chain is built from TRBV5-1 and TRBJ1-2, with D unresolved. The ends were cut back, 1 base at V and 5 bases at J, with 9 bases in the middle. Germline CDR1 is SGHRS and CDR2 is YFSETQ. There are 13 residues in the CDR3. The CDR3 coding sequence is TGCGCCAGCAGCTTGTCTACGGAATATGGCTACACCTTC. Its protein is CASSLSTEYGYTF.

This chain uses TRBV7-9 with TRBJ2-7; D may correspond to TRBD1 or TRBD2 (7 bases each). Trimming stripped 6 bases from V and 4 bases from J, with 13 bases between. CDR3 size: 13 residues. CDR1 is SEHNR, CDR2 FQNEAQ, per germline (reference sequence). In nucleotides, the CDR3 is TGTGCCAGCAGTATCAGGGGGGGATACGAGCAGTACTTC. Translation gives CASSIRGGYEQYF.

This clonotype has more than one count but fewer than ten. The chain joins TRBV7-8 to TRBJ2-7, with 9 bases identical to TRBD1. This CDR3 has 15 amino acids. V shed 5 bases, J shed 3 bases, and the junction held 8 bases outside the gene matches. The V gene's germline CDR1 is SGHVS and CDR2 FQNEAQ. The CDR3, as DNA: TGTGCCAGCAGCGCGGACAGGGGAAAACTCTACGAGCAGTACTTC. Protein sequence: CASSADRGKLYEQYF.

This clonotype has a handful of counts. The chain has TRBV12-5 and TRBJ2-5, with 10 bases aligning to TRBD1. Unmatched junction bases numbered 17, after V lost 0 bases and J lost 1 base. The CDR3 consists of 21 residues. CDR1 is LGHNT and CDR2 is FRNRAP in the germline V gene. In nucleotides, the CDR3 is TGTGCTAGTGGTTTGGTTTGGGGAACTGGACAGGGACAGGGGCTCCAAGAGACCCAGTACTTC. Its protein is CASGLVWGTGQGQGLQETQYF.

A few counts support this clonotype. This sequence joins TRBV29-1 and TRBJ2-6; D unresolved. Germline CDR1 SQVTM, CDR2 ANQGSEA. The CDR3 extends over 14 amino acids. Trimming took off 5 bases at V and 0 bases at J, with 8 bases between the two ends. In nucleotides, the CDR3 is TGCAGCGTTAGTGGCGACTCTGGGGCCAACGTCCTGACTTTC. Its protein product is CSVSGDSGANVLTF.

This chain joins TRBV7-9 and TRBJ1-2; perhaps TRBD1 as D (6 bases). With 5 bases removed from V and 3 bases from J, the gap between germline ends came to 13 bases. This CDR3 comprises 14 residues. Per germline, CDR1 SEHNR and CDR2 FQNEAQ (reference sequence). CDR3 sequence: CASSGGGLYYGYTF. The CDR3 coding sequence is TGTGCCAGCAGCGGAGGGGGTTTATACTATGGCTACACCTTC.

CDR3 loop: CATSREQGRGETQYF. The CDR3 DNA follows: TGTGCCACCAGCAGAGAACAGGGACGGGGAGAGACCCAGTACTTC. The rearrangement uses TRBV15 and TRBJ2-5, with D possibly matching TRBD1 (6 bases). The germline gives CDR1 LNHNV, CDR2 YYDKDF (reference sequence). CDR3 length: 15 amino acids. Trimming left V 0 bases short and J 4 bases short, with 12 bases between.

In its sample, this clonotype was seen once. The germline gene is not matched at one end of the junction; a read error may be the cause. The chain joins TRBV5-1 to TRBJ2-5, with a weak D call TRBD2 (5 bases). The J call is uncertain, as TRBJ2-1 better fits the DNA end. The CDR3 contains 17 residues. Germline CDR1 and CDR2: SGHRS and YFSETQ. Here the CDR3 reads CASSLRERSGSYDEQFF. The CDR3 DNA reads as TGCGCCAGCAGCTTGAGGGAGCGTTCGGGATCCTACGATGAGCAGTTCTTC.

For this clonotype: A read error may account for a junction end that differs from germline. The J gene is TRBJ1-3, the V gene TRBV11-2; weak D call: TRBD1 (5 bases). Per the germline V gene, CDR1 is SGHAT and CDR2 is FQNNGV. The CDR3 is made up of 15 amino acids. Here the CDR3 reads CASSLWQGSGNTTYF. CDR3 DNA sequence: TGTGCCAGCAGCTTATGGCAGGGTTCTGGAAACACCACATATTTT.

The V and J genes are TRBV6-6 and TRBJ2-1; D gene uncertain. Matching the DNA end better, TRBJ2-7 makes the J call doubtful. The CDR3 length is 15 residues. The V gene's germline CDR1 is MNHNY and CDR2 SVGAGI (reference sequence). Written as DNA, the CDR3 is TGTGCCAGCAGTCCCCGGGTCCCATCTTCCTACGAGCAGTACTTC. It codes for CASSPRVPSSYEQYF.

In its sample, this clonotype was seen a few times. The chain is built from TRBV3-1 and TRBJ2-6, with D tentatively TRBD2 (6 bases). Germline V gives CDR1 LGHDT, CDR2 YNNKEL (reference sequence). V gave up 3 bases and J gave up 0 bases, with 9 bases separating them. The CDR3 contains 16 residues. DNA for the CDR3: TGTGCCAGCAGCCAGCGGGGCAACTCTGGGGCCAACGTCCTGACTTTC. It specifies CASSQRGNSGANVLTF.

CDR3 amino acids: CAISEGQYEQYF. As DNA, the CDR3 is TGTGCCATCAGTGAAGGCCAATACGAGCAGTACTTC. This chain joins TRBV10-3 and TRBJ2-7; no reliable D call. CDR3 length: 12 amino acids. Trimming shortened V by 3 bases and J by 4 bases, and 7 bases separated the two germline ends. Germline CDR1 is ENHRY and CDR2 is SYGVKD.

A word on this clonotype: Germline and junction disagree at one end, which may indicate a read error. V and J are TRBV2 and TRBJ1-5; D not certain. There are 15 residues in the CDR3. Per the germline V gene, CDR1 is SNHLY and CDR2 is FYNNEI. The CDR3 DNA reads as TGCGCCAGCAGTGAATTAGGCAGTCCTAATCAGCCCCAGCATTTT. Residues: CASSELGSPNQPQHF. The full variable domain, rest sourced from reference TRBV2 and TRBJ1-5, is EPEVTQTPSHQVTQMGQEVILRCVPISNHLYFYWYRQILGQKVEFLVSFYNNEISEKSEIFDDQFSVERPDGSNFTLKIRSTKLEDSAMYFCASSELGSPNQPQHFGDGTRLSIL.

This clonotype appeared a few times. The rearrangement links TRBV10-3 to TRBJ2-5; TRBD1 agrees at 12 bases. The CDR3 spans 16 residues. CDR1 ENHRY and CDR2 SYGVKD come from the germline V gene. V trimming: 6 bases; J trimming: 3 bases; junction bases outside the gene matches: 8. The CDR3 sequence: CAIRAGTGGPKETQYF. The DNA of the CDR3 is TGTGCCATCAGGGCCGGGACAGGGGGCCCCAAAGAGACCCAGTACTTC.

The chain recombines TRBV5-4 with TRBJ2-2; no reliable D call. Germline CDR1 is SGHNT and CDR2 is YYREEE (reference sequence). Between the trimmed V and J ends, which lost 3 bases and 7 bases, there was a span of 10 bases. The CDR3 has 13 residues. The chain's CDR3 is CASSWSSNGELFF. CDR3 nucleotides: TGTGCCAGCAGCTGGAGCAGCAACGGGGAGCTGTTTTTT.

The DNA of the CDR3 is TGTGCCAGCAGCACCCAGGGACGTCAGCCCCAGCATTTT. This gives the protein CASSTQGRQPQHF. The chain couples TRBV27 to TRBJ1-5; possibly TRBD1 for D (5 bases). V lost 6 bases and J lost 6, with 12 bases in between. This CDR3 contains 13 residues. Germline assignment: CDR1 MNHEY and CDR2 SMNVEV (reference sequence).